This is a list of T cell receptor beta chains from one sample in a study of neoadjuvant nivolumab and ipilimumab in lung cancer. Clones were sequenced by immunoSEQ multiplex PCR, and TCRdb holds only the in-frame ones, with some missing. The profile shows roughly 20,000 clones, approximately 82% of them singletons. This specimen consisted of peripheral blood, obtained before neoadjuvant nivolumab, alone or with ipilimumab. Every receptor here comes from an adult with non-small cell lung cancer. CDR3s include the opening cysteine and the closing phenylalanine or tryptophan. D genes are given only for firm matches. Clone size is not always given. Where it is, it says once, few, many or a class for expanded clones.

V: TRBV7-2
J: TRBJ2-5
size: .
D: .
DNA: TGTGCCAGCAGCTTAGGCGCGCCTGGGTGGGAGACCCAGTACTTC
CDR3: CASSLGAPGWETQYF

V: TRBV15
J: TRBJ1-1
size: .
D: .
DNA: TGTGCCACCAGCAGAGAGGGCCGGGACACTGAAGCTTTCTTT
CDR3: CATSREGRDTEAFF

V: TRBV7-9
J: TRBJ2-7
size: .
D: .
DNA: TGTGCCAGCAGTCAGGACAGCGTCTCCTACGAGCAGTACTTC
CDR3: CASSQDSVSYEQYF

V: TRBV5-1
J: TRBJ2-5
size: .
D: .
DNA: TGCGCCAGCAGTTCCAGGGACGAAACTCGCCAAGAGACCCAGTACTTC
CDR3: CASSSRDETRQETQYF

V: TRBV11-3
J: TRBJ2-2
size: .
D: .
DNA: TGTGCCAGCAGCTTCGGCTGGACCTTGACCGGGGAGCTGTTTTTT
CDR3: CASSFGWTLTGELFF

V: TRBV13
J: TRBJ2-5
size: .
D: .
DNA: TGTGCCAGCACCCTGGGGGGGCTGGAGACCCAGTACTTC
CDR3: CASTLGGLETQYF

V: TRBV5-1
J: TRBJ2-2
size: .
D: .
DNA: TGCGCCAGCAGCTTGAAGTACGCCGGGGAGCTGTTTTTT
CDR3: CASSLKYAGELFF

V: TRBV7-7
J: TRBJ1-2
size: .
D: .
DNA: TGTGCTAGCAGCTTAGGGGAGTTGCTCTATGGCTACACCTTC
CDR3: CASSLGELLYGYTF

V: TRBV28
J: TRBJ2-1
size: .
D: TRBD2
DNA: TGTGCCAGCAGGCAACTAGCGGGAGTATACAATGAGCAGTTCTTC
CDR3: CASRQLAGVYNEQFF

V: TRBV7-2
J: TRBJ2-1
size: .
D: TRBD2
DNA: TGTGCCAGCAGCCTAGGGGCTAGCGGGCTTGATGAGCAGTTCTTC
CDR3: CASSLGASGLDEQFF

V: TRBV15
J: TRBJ2-7
size: once
D: .
DNA: TGTGCCACCAGCAGGACCGGGGCCTACTCCTACGAGCAGTACTTC
CDR3: CATSRTGAYSYEQYF

V: TRBV5-4
J: TRBJ2-7
size: .
D: .
DNA: TGTGCCAGCAGCTGGGGATACGAGCAGTACTTC
CDR3: CASSWGYEQYF

V: TRBV5-1
J: TRBJ1-1
size: .
D: .
DNA: TGCGCCAGCAGCTTGGAACAGCCCCGAATGAACACTGAAGCTTTCTTT
CDR3: CASSLEQPRMNTEAFF

V: TRBV29-1
J: TRBJ2-7
size: .
D: .
DNA: TGCAGCGTGGGGGATTGGTACGAGCAGTACTTC
CDR3: CSVGDWYEQYF

V: TRBV5-5
J: TRBJ1-2
size: .
D: .
DNA: TGTGCCAGCAGCTTGGCCGGGAGAAACTATGGCTACACCTTC
CDR3: CASSLAGRNYGYTF

V: TRBV29-1
J: TRBJ1-1
size: .
D: .
DNA: TGCAGCGTTGCGGACGTCTGGGGAGCTTTCTTT
CDR3: CSVADVWGAFF

V: TRBV7-8
J: TRBJ1-2
size: .
D: .
DNA: TGTGCCAGCAGCTTAGTCTCAGGGTATGGCTACACCTTC
CDR3: CASSLVSGYGYTF

V: TRBV28
J: TRBJ2-5
size: .
D: TRBD2
DNA: TGTGCCAGCCGCCCCGGGAGGGATCGAGAGACCCAGTACTTC
CDR3: CASRPGRDRETQYF

V: TRBV29-1
J: TRBJ2-3
size: .
D: .
DNA: TGCAGCGTTCGACGGGGCTCAGATACGCAGTATTTT
CDR3: CSVRRGSDTQYF

V: TRBV18
J: TRBJ1-1
size: .
D: TRBD1
DNA: TGTGCCAGCTCACTATCCCCCAAGGACAGGGGTTTATGGAACACTGAAGCTTTCTTT
CDR3: CASSLSPKDRGLWNTEAFF

V: TRBV29-1
J: TRBJ1-4
size: .
D: .
DNA: TGCAGCGTCCAATATGAAAAACTGTTTTTT
CDR3: CSVQYEKLFF

V: TRBV9
J: TRBJ1-2
size: .
D: .
DNA: TGTGCCAGCAGCGTAGGGGCCCGAGACCGAAATGGCTACACCTTC
CDR3: CASSVGARDRNGYTF

V: TRBV5-6
J: TRBJ1-5
size: .
D: .
DNA: TGTGCCAGCAGCTTGCTTCACAGGACTACCAATCAGCCCCAGCATTTT
CDR3: CASSLLHRTTNQPQHF

V: TRBV6-5
J: TRBJ1-1
size: .
D: .
DNA: TGTGCCAGTACATCCGGGGGGCAGGCGAACACTGAAGCTTTCTTT
CDR3: CASTSGGQANTEAFF

V: TRBV5-5
J: TRBJ2-1
size: .
D: .
DNA: TGTGCCAGCAGCTTAATGAGGGGCATCTACAATGAGCAGTTCTTC
CDR3: CASSLMRGIYNEQFF

V: TRBV10-2
J: TRBJ2-3
size: .
D: TRBD1
DNA: TGCGCCAGCAGTGAGTTGCGGGACAGGTTCACAGATACGCAGTATTTT
CDR3: CASSELRDRFTDTQYF

V: TRBV18
J: TRBJ2-1
size: .
D: .
DNA: TGTGCCAGCTCACCACCGGGGGGCTCCTACAATGAGCAGTTCTTC
CDR3: CASSPPGGSYNEQFF

V: TRBV7-3
J: TRBJ2-2
size: few
D: .
DNA: TGTGCCAGCAGCTTAGTTACCACCGGGGAGCTGTTTTTT
CDR3: CASSLVTTGELFF

V: TRBV11-2
J: TRBJ1-1
size: .
D: TRBD1
DNA: TGTGCCAGCAGCTTAGGACAGGGCTTTGGGAACACTGAAGCTTTCTTT
CDR3: CASSLGQGFGNTEAFF

V: TRBV11-2
J: TRBJ2-3
size: .
D: TRBD2
DNA: TGTGCCAGCAGCCCGGGACTAGCGCTCATCGGAGATACGCAGTATTTT
CDR3: CASSPGLALIGDTQYF

V: TRBV5-5
J: TRBJ1-3
size: .
D: .
DNA: TGTGCCAGCAGCTTAGCCAGGGTGGATACTGGAAACACCATATATTTT
CDR3: CASSLARVDTGNTIYF

V: TRBV29-1
J: TRBJ1-2
size: .
D: .
DNA: TGCAGCGTTGAGCATGATCTTGGTGGCTACACCTTC
CDR3: CSVEHDLGGYTF

V: TRBV6-6
J: TRBJ2-3
size: once
D: TRBD1
DNA: TGTGCCAGCAGATCCAGGGGACAGGGGACAGATACGCAGTATTTT
CDR3: CASRSRGQGTDTQYF

V: TRBV27
J: TRBJ2-7
size: .
D: .
DNA: TGTGCCAGCAGCCATGGGGCTATAGGGGGACGCGAGCAGTACTTC
CDR3: CASSHGAIGGREQYF

V: TRBV5-1
J: TRBJ2-1
size: few
D: .
DNA: TGCGCCAGCAGCTTGGCCGTCGGGGGCACATACGAGCAGTTCTTC
CDR3: CASSLAVGGTYEQFF

V: TRBV4-2
J: TRBJ1-1
size: .
D: TRBD1
DNA: TGTGCCAGCAGCCTAGTTCCGGGACAGAGGAACACTGAAGCTTTCTTT
CDR3: CASSLVPGQRNTEAFF

V: TRBV19
J: TRBJ1-2
size: .
D: .
DNA: TGTGCCAGTAACCTACAGGGCCGGTACTATGGCTACACCTTC
CDR3: CASNLQGRYYGYTF

V: TRBV2
J: TRBJ1-2
size: few
D: .
DNA: TGTGCCAGCAGTTACTATACGGATGGCTACACCTTC
CDR3: CASSYYTDGYTF

V: TRBV4-3
J: TRBJ1-1
size: .
D: .
DNA: TGCGCCAGCAGCCGTTACAGGGCAACTGAAGCTTTCTTT
CDR3: CASSRYRATEAFF

V: TRBV12-5
J: TRBJ2-7
size: few
D: .
DNA: TGTGCTAGTGGTTTGGTACGGGGGGCCAGAACGTCCTACGAGCAGTACTTC
CDR3: CASGLVRGARTSYEQYF

V: TRBV11-2
J: TRBJ2-3
size: few
D: .
DNA: TGTGCCAGCAGCTTCCTACTAACAACAGATACGCAGTATTTT
CDR3: CASSFLLTTDTQYF

V: TRBV7-2
J: TRBJ2-3
size: .
D: .
DNA: TGTGCCAGCAGCTACGCCCGGGGCACAGATACGCAGTATTTT
CDR3: CASSYARGTDTQYF

V: TRBV5-1
J: TRBJ2-3
size: few
D: TRBD1
DNA: TGCGCCAGCACGGGACAGGGGGCAGTAGATACGCAGTATTTT
CDR3: CASTGQGAVDTQYF

V: TRBV5-1
J: TRBJ1-1
size: .
D: .
DNA: TGCGCCAGCAGCTTGGTAGGGGTGAACACTGAAGCTTTCTTT
CDR3: CASSLVGVNTEAFF

V: TRBV2
J: TRBJ2-2
size: .
D: .
DNA: TGTGCCAGCAGTTCTGGACCCTTGAACACCGGGGAGCTGTTTTTT
CDR3: CASSSGPLNTGELFF